This T cell receptor beta chain stems from a study of cytomegalovirus exposure and HLA in healthy donors. Amplification used 60 Vbeta primers and 13 Jbeta primers. Authors' methods: Unique TCR beta chains totaled some 81 million in a later count, with roughly 11 million of them shared. Sequenced by immunoSEQ multiplex PCR; TCRdb stores in-frame clones only, minus some. For V, J and clone size, that table is used; D and trimming come from the DNA. The table lists some 210,000 clones, about 87% of them singletons. The CDR3 spans 17 residues. Trimming removed 0 bases from V and 9 bases from J; junction bases left unmatched: 6. CDR1 is MNHEY and CDR2 is SMNVEV in the germline V gene (reference sequence).

Sequenced input: PBMCs. V and J are TRBV27 and TRBJ2-1; 15 bases are a match to TRBD2. The sequence came from a man aged 25-45 years in good health and CMV-seronegative. The CDR3 is CASSLSRTSGGEGEQFF. The CDR3 bases are TGTGCCAGCAGTTTATCGCGGACTAGCGGGGGGGAGGGTGAGCAGTTCTTC.